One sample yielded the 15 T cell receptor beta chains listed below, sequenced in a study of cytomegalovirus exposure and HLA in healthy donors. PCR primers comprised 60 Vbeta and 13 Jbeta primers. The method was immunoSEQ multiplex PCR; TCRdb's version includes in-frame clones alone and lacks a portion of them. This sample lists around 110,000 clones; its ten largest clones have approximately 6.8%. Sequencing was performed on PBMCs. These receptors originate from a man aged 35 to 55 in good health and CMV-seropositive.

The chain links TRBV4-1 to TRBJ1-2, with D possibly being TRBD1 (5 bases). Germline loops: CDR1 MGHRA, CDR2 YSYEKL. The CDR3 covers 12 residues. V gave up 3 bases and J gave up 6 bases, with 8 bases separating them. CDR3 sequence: CASSHPGNGYTF. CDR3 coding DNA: TGCGCCAGCAGCCACCCAGGGAATGGCTACACCTTC.

CDR3 nucleotide sequence: TGCGCCAGCAGCCCCGGGACAGGGGTTCTGAGCAATCAGCCCCAGCATTTT. It encodes CASSPGTGVLSNQPQHF. The gene calls are TRBV5-1 and TRBJ1-5; 10 bases line up with TRBD1. Looked up from germline, CDR1 is SGHRS and CDR2 is YFSETQ. V shed 4 bases and J 1 base; nucleotides not matched to a gene: 8. The CDR3 loop spans 17 amino acids. The full variable domain, with the rest looked up from reference TRBV5-1 and TRBJ1-5, is KAGVTQTPRYLIKTRGQQVTLSCSPISGHRSVSWYQQTPGQGLQFLFEYFSETQRNKGNFPGRFSGRQFSNSRSEMNVSTLELGDSALYLCASSPGTGVLSNQPQHFGDGTRLSIL.

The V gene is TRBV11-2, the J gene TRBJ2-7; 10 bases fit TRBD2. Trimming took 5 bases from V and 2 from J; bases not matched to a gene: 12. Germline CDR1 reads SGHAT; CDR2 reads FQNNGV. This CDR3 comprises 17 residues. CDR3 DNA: TGTGCCAGCAGCCCGAAGGTTCTAGCGGGAGCCCCCTACGAGCAGTACTTC. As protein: CASSPKVLAGAPYEQYF. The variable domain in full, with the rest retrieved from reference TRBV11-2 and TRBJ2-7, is EAGVAQSPRYKIIEKRQSVAFWCNPISGHATLYWYQQILGQGPKLLIQFQNNGVVDDSQLPKDRFSAERLKGVDSTLKIQPAKLEDSAVYLCASSPKVLAGAPYEQYFGPGTRLTVT.

The CDR3 region has the DNA TGTGCCAGTACCGAGGGACTAGCTATTCCTCTACTCGGGGAGCTGTTTTTT. This sequence encodes CASTEGLAIPLLGELFF. The chain joins TRBV19 to TRBJ2-2; 9 bases agree with TRBD2. V dropped 7 bases and J dropped 7; count of bases not matched to a gene: 16. The CDR3 has 17 amino acids. CDR1 LNHDA and CDR2 SQIVND come from the germline V gene (reference sequence).

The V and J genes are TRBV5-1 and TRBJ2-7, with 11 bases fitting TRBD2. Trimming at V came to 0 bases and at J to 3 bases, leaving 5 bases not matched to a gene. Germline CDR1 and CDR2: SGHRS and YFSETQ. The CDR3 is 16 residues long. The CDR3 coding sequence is TGCGCCAGCAGCTTGGAGGCTAGCGGGAGGCTCTACGAGCAGTACTTC. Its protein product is CASSLEASGRLYEQYF. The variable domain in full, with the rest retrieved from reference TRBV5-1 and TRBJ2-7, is KAGVTQTPRYLIKTRGQQVTLSCSPISGHRSVSWYQQTPGQGLQFLFEYFSETQRNKGNFPGRFSGRQFSNSRSEMNVSTLELGDSALYLCASSLEASGRLYEQYFGPGTRLTVT.

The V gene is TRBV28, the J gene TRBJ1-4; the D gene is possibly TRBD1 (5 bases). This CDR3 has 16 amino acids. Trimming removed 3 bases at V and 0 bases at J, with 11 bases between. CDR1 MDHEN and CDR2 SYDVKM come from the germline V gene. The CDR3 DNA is TGTGCCAGCAGTTTGACTAGGGGTGCAACTAATGAAAAACTGTTTTTT. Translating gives CASSLTRGATNEKLFF.

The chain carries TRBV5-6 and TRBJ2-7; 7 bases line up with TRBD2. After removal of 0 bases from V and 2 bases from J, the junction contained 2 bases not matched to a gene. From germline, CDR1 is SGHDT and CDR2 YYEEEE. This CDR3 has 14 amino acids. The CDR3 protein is CASSLAGGPYEQYF. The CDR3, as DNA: TGTGCCAGCAGCTTGGCGGGAGGACCCTACGAGCAGTACTTC.

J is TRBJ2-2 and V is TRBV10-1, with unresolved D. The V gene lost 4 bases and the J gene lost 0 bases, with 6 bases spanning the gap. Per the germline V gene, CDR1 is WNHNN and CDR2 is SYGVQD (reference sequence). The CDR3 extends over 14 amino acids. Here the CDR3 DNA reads TGCGCCAGCAGTGGCGCGGCGAACACCGGGGAGCTGTTTTTT. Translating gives CASSGAANTGELFF.

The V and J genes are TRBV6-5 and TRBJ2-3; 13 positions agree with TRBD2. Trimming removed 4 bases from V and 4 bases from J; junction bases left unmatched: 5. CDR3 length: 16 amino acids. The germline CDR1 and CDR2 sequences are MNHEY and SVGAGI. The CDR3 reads CASSSRTSGSADTQYF. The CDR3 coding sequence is TGTGCCAGCAGTTCCCGGACTAGCGGGAGTGCAGATACGCAGTATTTT.

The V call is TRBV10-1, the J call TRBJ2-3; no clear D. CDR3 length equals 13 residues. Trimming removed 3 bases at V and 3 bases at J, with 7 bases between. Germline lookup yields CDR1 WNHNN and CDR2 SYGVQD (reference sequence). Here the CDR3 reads CASSDGQTDTQYF. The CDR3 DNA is TGCGCCAGCAGTGACGGTCAAACAGATACGCAGTATTTT.

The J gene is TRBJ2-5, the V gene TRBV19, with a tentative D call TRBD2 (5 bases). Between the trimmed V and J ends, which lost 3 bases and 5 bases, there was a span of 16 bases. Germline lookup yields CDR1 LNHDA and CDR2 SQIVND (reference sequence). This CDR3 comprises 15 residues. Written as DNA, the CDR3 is TGTGCCAGTAGTATGAACCGCGGGCCAAGGGAGACCCAGTACTTC. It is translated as CASSMNRGPRETQYF.

The CDR3 is CASSPAGRGEQYF. DNA for the CDR3: TGTGCCAGCAGTCCGGCCGGGAGGGGGGAGCAGTACTTC. V usage is TRBV6-6 and J usage is TRBJ2-7, with 8 bases identical to TRBD2. This CDR3 has 13 amino acids. Germline V gene sequence: CDR1 MNHNY, CDR2 SVGAGI (reference sequence). The junction had 7 bases not matched to a gene; V was cut back by 5 bases and J by 7 bases.

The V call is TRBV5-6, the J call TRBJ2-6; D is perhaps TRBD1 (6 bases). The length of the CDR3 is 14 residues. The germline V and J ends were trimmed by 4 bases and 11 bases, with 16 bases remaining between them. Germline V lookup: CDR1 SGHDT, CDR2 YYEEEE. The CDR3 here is CASSITGKYHVLTF. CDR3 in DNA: TGTGCCAGCAGCATTACAGGGAAATACCACGTCCTGACTTTC.

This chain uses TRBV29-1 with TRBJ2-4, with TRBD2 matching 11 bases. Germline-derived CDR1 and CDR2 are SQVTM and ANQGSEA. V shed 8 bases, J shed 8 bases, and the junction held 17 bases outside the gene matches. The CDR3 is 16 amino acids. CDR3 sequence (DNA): TGCAGCACAGCCGGGACTAGCGGCCCGGGAGGGGACATTCAGTACTTC. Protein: CSTAGTSGPGGDIQYF.

CDR3 nucleotides: TGCGCCAGCAGCTCAGGGGCAGGACGCCTGGGGTACACTGAAGCTTTCTTT. Translating gives CASSSGAGRLGYTEAFF. The rearrangement uses TRBV5-1 and TRBJ1-1; D perhaps matches TRBD1 (6 bases). Per germline, CDR1 SGHRS and CDR2 YFSETQ. The CDR3 runs 17 residues. The V gene lost 3 bases and the J gene lost 3 bases, with 21 bases spanning the gap.